These T cell receptor beta chains were read from a single sample in a study of T-cell reconstitution after alpha-beta-depleted transplantation in children. From the PCR reads, TCRdb called clonotypes with MiXCR, one entry per CDR3 protein. The sample lists about 980,000 distinct CDR3 sequences; roughly 29% were seen once. Sequencing used PBMCs, mostly from graft donor cells, obtained 360 days after TCRalphabeta/CD19-depleted stem cell transplant. Receptors originate from a boy under two years old who had a stem cell transplant for SCID, so the T cells may come from the graft donor. Both conserved end residues are part of each CDR3. The D gene is left open where the match is weak. Expanded clones are given a class, and other clones once, few, many or no size at all.

D: NA; J: TRBJ1-1; V: TRBV10-3; length: 13; size: once; CDR3: CAISATVNTEAFF; DNA: TGTGCCATCAGTGCGACAGTGAACACTGAAGCTTTCTTT
D: TRBD1; J: TRBJ2-1; V: TRBV24-1; length: 12; size: few; CDR3: CATAGQGDEQFF; DNA: TGTGCCACCGCTGGACAGGGCGATGAGCAGTTCTTC
D: TRBD1; J: TRBJ2-1; V: TRBV27; length: 16; size: NA; CDR3: CASSSSTGERNNEQFF; DNA: TGTGCCAGCAGTTCATCGACAGGGGAGAGAAACAATGAGCAGTTCTTC
D: TRBD2; J: TRBJ2-3; V: TRBV6-1; length: 15; size: few; CDR3: CASKTGTSGADTQYF; DNA: TGTGCCAGCAAGACCGGGACTAGCGGAGCAGATACGCAGTATTTT
D: NA; J: TRBJ2-7; V: TRBV20-1; length: 12; size: NA; CDR3: CSAHPDSHEQYF; DNA: TGCAGTGCTCATCCGGACAGCCACGAGCAGTACTTC
D: TRBD1; J: TRBJ2-3; V: TRBV5-1; length: 16; size: NA; CDR3: CASSTGTGRSADTQYF; DNA: TGCGCCAGCAGCACCGGGACAGGTCGGTCGGCAGATACGCAGTATTTT
D: NA; J: TRBJ1-1; V: TRBV29-1; length: 14; size: NA; CDR3: CSVATIHPNTEAFF; DNA: TGCAGCGTTGCTACTATACACCCGAACACTGAAGCTTTCTTT
D: NA; J: TRBJ2-2; V: TRBV5-1; length: 13; size: NA; CDR3: CASSLHYTGELFF; DNA: TGCGCCAGCAGCCTACACTACACCGGGGAGCTGTTTTTT
D: NA; J: TRBJ1-2; V: TRBV29-1; length: 13; size: NA; CDR3: CSVEQRLNYGYTF; DNA: TGCAGCGTTGAACAGAGACTTAACTATGGCTACACCTTC
D: NA; J: TRBJ2-1; V: TRBV21-1; length: 17; size: once; CDR3: CASSKLSPWLVDNEQFF; DNA: TGTGCCAGCAGCAAATTGAGCCCCTGGCTAGTCGACAATGAGCAGTTCTTC
D: TRBD2; J: TRBJ2-1; V: TRBV5-1; length: 17; size: once; CDR3: CASSTGTSGPSYNEQFF; DNA: TGCGCCAGCAGCACCGGGACTAGCGGGCCGAGCTACAATGAGCAGTTCTTC
D: TRBD1; J: TRBJ1-1; V: TRBV2; length: 14; size: many; CDR3: CASRGQGGNTEAFF; DNA: TGTGCCAGCAGAGGACAGGGGGGGAACACTGAAGCTTTCTTT
D: NA; J: TRBJ1-2; V: TRBV6-1; length: 15; size: NA; CDR3: CASSPVARPHYGYTF; DNA: TGTGCCAGCAGTCCCGTAGCGAGGCCACACTATGGCTACACCTTC
D: NA; J: TRBJ1-5; V: TRBV12-3/TRBV12-4; length: 14; size: NA; CDR3: CASSWDTFNQPQHF; DNA: TGTGCCAGCAGCTGGGACACCTTCAATCAGCCCCAGCATTTT
D: NA; J: TRBJ2-4; V: TRBV20-1; length: 12; size: few; CDR3: CSALDPENIQYF; DNA: TGCAGTGCACTCGACCCTGAAAACATTCAGTACTTC
D: TRBD2; J: TRBJ2-3; V: TRBV5-1; length: 14; size: few; CDR3: CASSLTGGPGTQYF; DNA: TGCGCCAGCAGCTTGACGGGGGGGCCGGGTACGCAGTATTTT
D: TRBD1; J: TRBJ2-7; V: TRBV4-3; length: 14; size: few; CDR3: CASSWRRGSYEQYF; DNA: TGCGCCAGCAGCTGGCGCAGGGGGAGCTACGAGCAGTACTTC
D: TRBD2; J: TRBJ2-1; V: TRBV10-3; length: 18; size: NA; CDR3: CAISEPWTSGGLVNEQFF; DNA: TGTGCCATCAGTGAGCCATGGACTAGCGGGGGGTTGGTCAATGAGCAGTTCTTC
D: NA; J: TRBJ2-7; V: TRBV9; length: 13; size: many; CDR3: CASSAPSSYEQYF; DNA: TGTGCCAGCAGCGCGCCGAGCTCCTACGAGCAGTACTTC
D: TRBD1; J: TRBJ2-6; V: TRBV10-3; length: 17; size: NA; CDR3: CAISPGTGDSGANVLTF; DNA: TGTGCCATCAGCCCCGGGACAGGAGACTCTGGGGCCAACGTCCTGACTTTC
D: NA; J: TRBJ1-1; V: TRBV4-1; length: 16; size: NA; CDR3: CASSNSPGGANTEAFF; DNA: TGCGCCAGCAGCAATTCCCCCGGGGGGGCGAACACTGAAGCTTTCTTT
D: NA; J: TRBJ2-3; V: TRBV7-8; length: 15; size: NA; CDR3: CASSLGTGMVDTQYF; DNA: TGTGCCAGCAGCTTGGGAACAGGGATGGTGGATACGCAGTATTTT
D: TRBD2; J: TRBJ2-2; V: TRBV28; length: 15; size: NA; CDR3: CASNLGGVGTGELFF; DNA: TGTGCCAGCAACCTTGGGGGGGTAGGAACCGGGGAGCTGTTTTTT
D: TRBD1; J: TRBJ1-3; V: TRBV30; length: 14; size: NA; CDR3: CAWSWDSSGNTIYF; DNA: TGTGCCTGGAGTTGGGACAGCTCTGGAAACACCATATATTTT
D: NA; J: TRBJ2-3; V: TRBV10-3; length: 13; size: few; CDR3: CAIRAQGSDTQYF; DNA: TGTGCCATCAGGGCGCAAGGTTCAGATACGCAGTATTTT
D: TRBD2; J: TRBJ2-7; V: TRBV7-2; length: 16; size: NA; CDR3: CASSLVATSGGYEQYF; DNA: TGTGCCAGCAGCTTAGTGGCCACTAGCGGGGGCTACGAGCAGTACTTC
D: NA; J: TRBJ2-7; V: TRBV6-1; length: 15; size: few; CDR3: CASRDPGGLGYEQYF; DNA: TGTGCCAGCAGAGACCCCGGGGGGCTAGGCTACGAGCAGTACTTC
D: NA; J: TRBJ2-2; V: TRBV29-1; length: 13; size: NA; CDR3: CSGLYTDTGELFF; DNA: TGCAGCGGGCTGTACACAGACACCGGGGAGCTGTTTTTT
D: NA; J: TRBJ1-1; V: TRBV4-1; length: 15; size: few; CDR3: CASSQIAGKNTEAFF; DNA: TGCGCCAGCAGCCAAATCGCAGGGAAGAACACTGAAGCTTTCTTT
D: TRBD2; J: TRBJ2-4; V: TRBV12-3/TRBV12-4; length: 12; size: NA; CDR3: CASRGGLNIQYF; DNA: TGTGCCAGCAGGGGGGGGTTGAACATTCAGTACTTC
D: NA; J: TRBJ2-3; V: TRBV6-5; length: 16; size: NA; CDR3: CASSYSSSRRTDTQYF; DNA: TGTGCCAGCAGTTACTCGAGTTCCCGGAGAACAGATACGCAGTATTTT
D: NA; J: TRBJ1-2; V: TRBV4-1; length: 13; size: NA; CDR3: CASSQDLGYGYTF; DNA: TGCGCCAGCAGCCAAGATTTGGGGTATGGCTACACCTTC
D: TRBD2; J: TRBJ2-3; V: TRBV12-3/TRBV12-4; length: 14; size: NA; CDR3: CASSLPGGTDTQYF; DNA: TGTGCCAGCAGTTTGCCCGGGGGGACAGATACGCAGTATTTT
D: NA; J: TRBJ1-6; V: TRBV5-1; length: 14; size: NA; CDR3: CASSLLRSNSPLHF; DNA: TGCGCCAGCAGCTTGTTACGGTCGAATTCACCCCTCCACTTT
D: NA; J: TRBJ1-1; V: TRBV20-1; length: 12; size: NA; CDR3: CSARVRRQEAFF; DNA: TGCAGTGCTAGAGTTAGGCGACAAGAAGCTTTCTTT
D: TRBD1; J: TRBJ2-6; V: TRBV12-3/TRBV12-4; length: 15; size: NA; CDR3: CASSDRVSGANVLTF; DNA: TGTGCCAGCAGTGACAGGGTCTCTGGGGCCAACGTCCTGACTTTC
D: NA; J: TRBJ1-3; V: TRBV5-1; length: 15; size: NA; CDR3: CASSPAAVMGNTIYF; DNA: TGCGCCAGCAGCCCCGCGGCAGTTATGGGAAACACCATATATTTT
D: NA; J: TRBJ2-3; V: TRBV27; length: 14; size: NA; CDR3: CASSLVDWTDTQYF; DNA: TGTGCCAGCAGTTTAGTAGACTGGACAGATACGCAGTATTTT
D: NA; J: TRBJ1-1; V: TRBV20-1; length: 13; size: NA; CDR3: CSASNRVDTEAFF; DNA: TGCAGTGCTTCGAATAGAGTAGACACTGAAGCTTTCTTT
D: TRBD1; J: TRBJ1-5; V: TRBV10-2; length: 15; size: NA; CDR3: CASSASTGRGQPQHF; DNA: TGCGCCAGCAGTGCCTCGACAGGGCGTGGTCAGCCCCAGCATTTT
D: TRBD1; J: TRBJ1-2; V: TRBV6-2/TRBV6-3; length: 13; size: NA; CDR3: CASRPDRIYGYTF; DNA: TGTGCCAGCAGACCGGACAGGATCTATGGCTACACCTTC
D: NA; J: TRBJ1-1; V: TRBV10-3; length: 18; size: few; CDR3: CAISESQTGMGMNTEAFF; DNA: TGTGCCATCAGTGAGTCCCAGACCGGGATGGGGATGAACACTGAAGCTTTCTTT
D: NA; J: TRBJ2-5; V: TRBV20-1; length: 15; size: few; CDR3: CSARDLGTLKETQYF; DNA: TGCAGTGCTAGAGATCTCGGGACTCTAAAAGAGACCCAGTACTTC
D: TRBD1; J: TRBJ2-2; V: TRBV9; length: 15; size: NA; CDR3: CASSVTTGRTGELFF; DNA: TGTGCCAGCAGCGTAACGACAGGGCGCACCGGGGAGCTGTTTTTT
D: TRBD2; J: TRBJ2-1; V: TRBV11-2; length: 19; size: few; CDR3: CASSLFPSGAPGPYNEQFF; DNA: TGTGCCAGCAGCTTGTTCCCTAGCGGGGCCCCAGGGCCCTACAATGAGCAGTTCTTC
D: TRBD1; J: TRBJ1-4; V: TRBV29-1; length: 17; size: NA; CDR3: CSGPGTGGTRYREKLFF; DNA: TGCAGCGGACCCGGGACAGGGGGTACTCGGTACCGGGAAAAACTGTTTTTT
D: TRBD2; J: TRBJ2-1; V: TRBV5-1; length: 15; size: NA; CDR3: CASSPTSGSHNEQFF; DNA: TGCGCCAGCAGTCCTACTAGCGGGTCCCACAATGAGCAGTTCTTC
D: NA; J: TRBJ1-3; V: TRBV5-1; length: 14; size: NA; CDR3: CASSLVGVENTIYF; DNA: TGCGCCAGCAGCTTGGTCGGGGTGGAAAACACCATATATTTT
D: NA; J: TRBJ1-6; V: TRBV9; length: 12; size: few; CDR3: CASSEGVSPLHF; DNA: TGTGCCAGCAGTGAGGGGGTTTCACCCCTCCACTTT